A selection of T cell receptor beta chains follows, all from one sample in a study of regulatory T cells in long-lasting Graves disease. TCRdb re-called the multiplex PCR reads with MiXCR, one entry per CDR3 protein. The sample lists about 290,000 distinct CDR3 sequences; roughly a fifth were seen once. Source: peripheral blood mononuclear cells (PBMCs), taken when the disease was refractory, from a patient treated with antithyroid drugs. The receptors shown here come from a female donor with Graves disease. CDR3s include the opening cysteine and the closing phenylalanine or tryptophan. A D gene is named only where the DNA matches it firmly. Not all rows give a size; the values are once, few, many and, for expanded clones, a class.

clone size	V gene	D gene	J gene	CDR3 DNA	CDR3 protein
.	TRBV5-1	TRBD1	TRBJ2-2	TGCGCCAGCAGCCGGGACAGCCAAACCGGGGAGCTGTTTTTT	CASSRDSQTGELFF
.	TRBV5-4	TRBD1	TRBJ2-7	TGTGCCAGCAGCTGGACAGGGGACGGCTACGAGCAGTACTTC	CASSWTGDGYEQYF
few	TRBV9	.	TRBJ1-4	TGTGCCAGCAGCGGCCCGGGCCGTAATGAAAAACTGTTTTTT	CASSGPGRNEKLFF
few	TRBV20-1	.	TRBJ2-7	TGCAGTGCAATTCCAGGGGCTAGCGGAGCCTACGAGCAGTACTTC	CSAIPGASGAYEQYF
.	TRBV7-2	TRBD2	TRBJ2-3	TGTGCCAGCAGCCCGTGGGGGGGAGCGGGAGGAGGGACAGATACGCAGTATTTT	CASSPWGGAGGGTDTQYF
few	TRBV15	TRBD1	TRBJ1-2	TGTGCCACCAGCAGAGGGACAGGGTCGTATGGCTACACCTTC	CATSRGTGSYGYTF
.	TRBV20-1	.	TRBJ1-1	TGCAGTGCTAGGGTAACCCGGGACGGGAACACTGAAGCTTTCTTT	CSARVTRDGNTEAFF
once	TRBV5-1	.	TRBJ2-4	TGCGCCAGCAGCTTGTCCCTGACCAAAAACATTCAGTACTTC	CASSLSLTKNIQYF
few	TRBV7-2	.	TRBJ2-7	TGTGCCAGCAGCTTAGACCCGGGGGCGGCGAGTCGAGAGCAGTACTTC	CASSLDPGAASREQYF
.	TRBV20-1	TRBD1	TRBJ1-1	TGCAGTGCTTTGACAGGGGTGAACACTGAAGCTTTCTTT	CSALTGVNTEAFF
.	TRBV6-1	TRBD2	TRBJ2-3	TGTGCCAGCAGTGAAGGTGTAGCGGGAGGGCCGATGGCGCAGTATTTT	CASSEGVAGGPMAQYF
.	TRBV12-3/TRBV12-4	TRBD1	TRBJ2-7	TGTGCCAGCAGTTTGGGCAGGGGGCTCTACGAGCAGTACTTC	CASSLGRGLYEQYF
once	TRBV3-1	TRBD2	TRBJ2-2	TGTGCCAGCAGCCAAGGGGAAACTCAGCGGGGGGGGGAGCTGTTTTTT	CASSQGETQRGGELFF
.	TRBV3-1	TRBD1	TRBJ2-1	TGTGCCAGCAGCCAAGGATTGCACCCAGGGGGCTCCTACAATGAGCAGTTCTTC	CASSQGLHPGGSYNEQFF
many	TRBV28	.	TRBJ1-5	TGTGCCAGCAGTCCTCCTAGCAATCAGCCCCAGCATTTT	CASSPPSNQPQHF
.	TRBV7-2	.	TRBJ2-3	TGTGCCAGCAGCAGGGCGGGGAGCACAGATACGCAGTATTTT	CASSRAGSTDTQYF
.	TRBV27	TRBD2	TRBJ2-5	TGTGCCAGCAGACTAGCGGGAGACGAGACCCAGTACTTC	CASRLAGDETQYF
many	TRBV27	TRBD2	TRBJ2-7	TGTGCCAGCAGTTTCGGGGGGGGCAGCTACCTCTACGAGCAGTACTTC	CASSFGGGSYLYEQYF
few	TRBV20-1	.	TRBJ1-4	TGCAGTGCTTCCGTCCTGGGGAGGTCAAAACTGTTTTTT	CSASVLGRSKLFF
.	TRBV7-2	.	TRBJ2-1	TGTGCCAGCAGCCCTGGGGGGAGGGAGCAGTTCTTC	CASSPGGREQFF
.	TRBV6-5	.	TRBJ2-2	TGTGCCAGCAGTTACCAGGTACACACCGGGGAGCTGTTTTTT	CASSYQVHTGELFF
.	TRBV24-1	.	TRBJ2-2	TGTGCCACCAAGCTAGATGGGGTCACCGGGGAGCTGTCTTTT	CATKLDGVTGELSF
.	TRBV28	TRBD2	TRBJ2-3	TGTGCCAGCAGTCCCGGACTAGCGGGAATCGATACGCAGTATTTT	CASSPGLAGIDTQYF
.	TRBV20-1	TRBD1	TRBJ1-6	TGCAGTGCTAGCGCCGGGACAGAGTTCTTCTCACCCCTCCACTTT	CSASAGTEFFSPLHF
few	TRBV7-9	.	TRBJ1-2	TGTGCCAGCAGCTTCCGCCGGGGAGGTCCGGGCGATGGCTACACCTTC	CASSFRRGGPGDGYTF
.	TRBV6-4	.	TRBJ1-2	TGTGCCAGCAGTTACGGTCTCAGGGGAGACTATGGCTACACCTTC	CASSYGLRGDYGYTF
many	TRBV12-3/TRBV12-4	.	TRBJ2-7	TGTGCCAGCAGTCTGACGACGGGATACGAGCAGTACTTC	CASSLTTGYEQYF
many	TRBV6-7	TRBD1	TRBJ2-7	TGTGCCAGCAGAGACCGGGACAGGGAGAACGAGCAGTACTTC	CASRDRDRENEQYF
many	TRBV20-1	.	TRBJ2-7	TGCAGTGCTAGATGGGTAGCCGAGCAGTACTTC	CSARWVAEQYF
.	TRBV14	.	TRBJ2-7	TGTGCCAGCAGCCAAGATAGTGCGGCACCATCCTACGAGCAGTACTTC	CASSQDSAAPSYEQYF
many	TRBV20-1	TRBD1	TRBJ1-2	TGCAGTGCTAGAGCCGGGACAGTTCAATATGGCTACACCTTC	CSARAGTVQYGYTF
many	TRBV2	.	TRBJ2-7	TGTGCCAGCAGTGGCTACGAGCAGTACTTC	CASSGYEQYF
few	TRBV6-2/TRBV6-3	.	TRBJ2-7	TGTGCCAGCAACTTCGCCCGCACACGAACCGAGCAGTACTTC	CASNFARTRTEQYF
few	TRBV28	TRBD2	TRBJ2-7	TGTGCCAGCAGTATAGCGGGAGAGAGCTCCTACGAGCAGTACTTC	CASSIAGESSYEQYF
.	TRBV5-1	.	TRBJ1-1	TGCGCCAGCAGCTTCGATACATTTGGGAACACTGAAGCTTTCTTT	CASSFDTFGNTEAFF
many	TRBV7-3	TRBD2	TRBJ2-7	TGTGCCAGCAGCTCCTTGACTAGCCCCAGGTCCCACGAGCAGTACTTC	CASSSLTSPRSHEQYF
few	TRBV6-5	TRBD2	TRBJ2-5	TGTGCCAGCAGTTACAGCGGGGGGGGGGGGGAGACCCAGTACTTC	CASSYSGGGGETQYF
few	TRBV30	.	TRBJ2-7	TGTGCCTGGAGTTTGGGAGGCTACGAGCAGTACTTC	CAWSLGGYEQYF
once	TRBV2	.	TRBJ2-7	TGTGCCAGCAGTGAGAAGGTCCGCCTCTTC	CASSEKVRLF
many	TRBV2	.	TRBJ2-7	TGTGCCAGCGGATACTCCTACGAGCAGTACTTC	CASGYSYEQYF
.	TRBV27	.	TRBJ2-5	TGTGCCAGCAGTTTATACTGGCCCCCCGAGACCCAGTACTTC	CASSLYWPPETQYF
many	TRBV2	.	TRBJ1-1	TGTGCCAGCAGTGCCTCGGGATCTGGCGCTGAAGCTTTCTTT	CASSASGSGAEAFF
many	TRBV7-9	.	TRBJ1-1	TGTGCCAGCAGCTTAGAAACGAACACTGAAGCTTTCTTT	CASSLETNTEAFF
.	TRBV30	.	TRBJ2-7	TGTGCCTGGAGTGGAGTAGAAACCTACGAGCAGTACTTC	CAWSGVETYEQYF
.	TRBV28	TRBD1	TRBJ2-5	TGTGCCAGCAGTGCAGGGGGCAGCGGGGAGACCCAGTACTTC	CASSAGGSGETQYF
many	TRBV28	.	TRBJ1-1	TGTGCCAGCAGCCACGCTCTAAACACTGAAGCTTTCTTT	CASSHALNTEAFF
.	TRBV4-2	.	TRBJ2-7	TGTGCCAGCAGCCAAGATGTCGACTACTTATACGAGCAGTACTTC	CASSQDVDYLYEQYF
.	TRBV20-1	.	TRBJ1-2	TGCAGTGCTGGATCCCCACAGGACTTCTATGGCTACACCTTC	CSAGSPQDFYGYTF
.	TRBV7-9	TRBD2	TRBJ2-5	TGTGCCAGCAGCTCCCTAGCGGGAGTGGGTGAGCAGTACTTC	CASSSLAGVGEQYF